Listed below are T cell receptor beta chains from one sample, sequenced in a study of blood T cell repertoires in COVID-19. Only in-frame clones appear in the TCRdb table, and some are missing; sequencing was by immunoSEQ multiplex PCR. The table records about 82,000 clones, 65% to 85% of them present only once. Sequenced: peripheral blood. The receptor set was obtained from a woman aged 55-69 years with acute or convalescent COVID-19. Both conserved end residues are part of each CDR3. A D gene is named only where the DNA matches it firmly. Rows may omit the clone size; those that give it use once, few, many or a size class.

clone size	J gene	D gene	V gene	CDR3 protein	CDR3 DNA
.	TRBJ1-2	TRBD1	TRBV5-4	CASSSRDRGNYGYTF	TGTGCCAGCAGCTCCCGGGACAGGGGGAACTATGGCTACACCTTC
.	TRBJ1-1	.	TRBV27	CASSLGYGAPSAEAFF	TGTGCCAGCAGTTTAGGGTATGGGGCACCGAGCGCTGAAGCTTTCTTT
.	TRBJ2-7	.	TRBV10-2	CASTKDSFNEQYF	TGCGCCAGCACTAAGGACAGTTTCAACGAGCAGTACTTC
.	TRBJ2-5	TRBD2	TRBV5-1	CASSLGVAGGRETQYF	TGCGCCAGCAGCTTGGGAGTAGCGGGAGGGCGGGAGACCCAGTACTTC
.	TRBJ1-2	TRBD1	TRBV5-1	CASREQGLVPGGYTF	TGCGCCAGCAGAGAACAGGGGCTGGTTCCGGGAGGCTACACCTTC
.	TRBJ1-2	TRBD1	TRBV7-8	CASSQTGSAGYTF	TGTGCCAGCAGCCAGACAGGGTCGGCTGGCTACACCTTC
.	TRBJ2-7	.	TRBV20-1	CSASVPRRGEQYF	TGCAGTGCTAGTGTCCCCAGGAGGGGAGAGCAGTACTTC
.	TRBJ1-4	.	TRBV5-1	CASSLSGSGKLFF	TGCGCCAGCAGCTTGAGCGGGTCCGGAAAACTGTTTTTT
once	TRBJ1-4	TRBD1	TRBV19	CASSMTGIDEKLFF	TGTGCCAGTAGTATGACAGGGATAGATGAAAAACTGTTTTTT
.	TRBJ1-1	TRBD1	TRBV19	CATSDRANTEAFF	TGTGCCACTTCGGACAGGGCTAACACTGAAGCTTTCTTT
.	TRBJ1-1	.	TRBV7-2	CASSLDRNTEAFF	TGTGCCAGCAGCTTAGACAGAAACACTGAAGCTTTCTTT
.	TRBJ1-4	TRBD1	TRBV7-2	CASSLTGAFGELFF	TGTGCCAGCAGCTTGACAGGGGCGTTTGGGGAACTGTTTTTT
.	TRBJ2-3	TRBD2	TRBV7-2	CASSSLSGIFIDTQYF	TGTGCCAGCAGCTCACTTAGCGGGATTTTTATAGATACGCAGTATTTT
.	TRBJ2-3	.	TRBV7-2	CASSLGLSGSTDTQYF	TGTGCCAGCAGCTTAGGGCTTAGCGGAAGCACAGATACGCAGTATTTT
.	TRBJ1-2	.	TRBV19	CASSIRDSNYGYTF	TGTGCCAGTAGTATACGGGATTCTAACTATGGCTACACCTTC
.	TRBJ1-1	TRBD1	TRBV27	CASRGQLNTEAFF	TGTGCCAGCAGGGGACAGCTGAACACTGAAGCTTTCTTT
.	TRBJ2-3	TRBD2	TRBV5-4	CASSLKGLAIDTQYF	TGTGCCAGCAGCTTGAAGGGACTAGCAATAGATACGCAGTATTTT
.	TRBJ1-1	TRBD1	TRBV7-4	CASSLEAVFDRGPNTEAFF	TGTGCCAGCAGCTTAGAGGCGGTTTTTGACAGGGGGCCGAACACTGAAGCTTTCTTT
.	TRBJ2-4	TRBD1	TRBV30	CAWRGQVEAKNIQYF	TGTGCCTGGAGGGGACAGGTCGAAGCCAAAAACATTCAGTACTTC
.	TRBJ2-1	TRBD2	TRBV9	CASSVLPADRASGRAANEQFF	TGTGCCAGCAGCGTACTCCCTGCAGACCGCGCTAGCGGGAGGGCCGCGAATGAGCAGTTCTTC
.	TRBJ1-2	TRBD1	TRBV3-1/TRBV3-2	CASSPSRQGATNYGYTF	TGTGCCAGCAGCCCCTCGAGACAGGGGGCTACTAACTATGGCTACACCTTC
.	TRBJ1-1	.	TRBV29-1	CSVGGGGDTEAFF	TGCAGCGTCGGCGGCGGGGGCGACACTGAAGCTTTCTTT
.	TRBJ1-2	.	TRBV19	CASSDGPQAGGYTF	TGTGCCAGTAGCGATGGGCCACAGGCTGGTGGCTACACCTTC
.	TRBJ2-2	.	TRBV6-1	CASSESGRNTGELFF	TGTGCCAGCAGTGAATCAGGGCGGAACACCGGGGAGCTGTTTTTT
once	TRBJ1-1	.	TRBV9	CASSVGGTSAEAFF	TGTGCCAGCAGCGTAGGTGGGACATCGGCTGAAGCTTTCTTT
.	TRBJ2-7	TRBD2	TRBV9	CASSPGGAYEQYF	TGTGCCAGCAGCCCGGGGGGGGCCTACGAGCAGTACTTC
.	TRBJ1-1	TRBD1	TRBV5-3	CARSPYDRGNTEAFF	TGTGCCAGAAGCCCTTACGACAGGGGGAACACTGAAGCTTTCTTT
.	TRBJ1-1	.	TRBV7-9	CASSLSGGNTEAFF	TGTGCCAGCAGCTTAAGTGGAGGGAACACTGAAGCTTTCTTT
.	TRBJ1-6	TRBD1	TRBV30	CAWSVVGGGSSPLHF	TGTGCCTGGAGTGTAGTAGGGGGCGGAAGTTCACCCCTCCACTTT
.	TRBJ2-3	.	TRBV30	CAWSITDTQYF	TGTGCCTGGTCAATTACAGATACGCAGTATTTT
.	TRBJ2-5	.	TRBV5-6	CASSTGYQETQYF	TGTGCCAGCAGCACCGGGTACCAAGAGACCCAGTACTTC
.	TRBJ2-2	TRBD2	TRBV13	CASSPRTSGYTGELFF	TGTGCCAGCAGCCCCCGGACTAGCGGATACACCGGGGAGCTGTTTTTT